These 27 T cell receptor beta chains were sequenced from one sample in a study of radiotherapy plus CTLA-4 blockade in lung cancer. The protocol was immunoSEQ multiplex PCR, while the TCRdb copy is restricted to in-frame clones and leaves out a portion. The sample consists of approximately 33,000 clones, around four fifths of them appearing once. The sample in question was peripheral blood, obtained from a patient treated with radiotherapy plus ipilimumab. These receptors came from a human donor with non-small cell lung cancer who had stable disease on radiotherapy plus ipilimumab.

V and J are TRBV27 and TRBJ2-3; 7 bases align to TRBD2. Trimming took 2 bases from V and 0 from J; bases not matched to a gene: 2. Germline CDR1 is MNHEY and CDR2 is SMNVEV (reference sequence). The CDR3 spans 15 residues. The CDR3 DNA reads TGTGCCAGCAGTTTAGCGGGGGTGAGCACAGATACGCAGTATTTT. Its protein product is CASSLAGVSTDTQYF.

This chain joins TRBV5-1 and TRBJ1-3; D uncertain. V shed 4 bases and J shed 0 bases, with 17 bases lying between them. This CDR3 has 17 amino acids. Germline CDR1 SGHRS, CDR2 YFSETQ. The CDR3 spells CASSHGPQAFSGNTIYF. CDR3 nucleotide sequence: TGCGCCAGCAGCCACGGCCCGCAGGCGTTCTCTGGAAACACCATATATTTT.

The chain couples TRBV13 to TRBJ1-4; D not certain. Germline V lookup: CDR1 PRHDT, CDR2 FYEKMQ (reference sequence). The CDR3 contains 16 residues. V lost 0 bases, J lost 4 bases, and 12 bases lay in between. The DNA of the CDR3 is TGTGCCAGCAGCTTAGGGATCGACGGTGTTAATGAAAAACTGTTTTTT. Translated: CASSLGIDGVNEKLFF.

The chain carries TRBV9 and TRBJ2-1; TRBD1 matches 7 bases. The V and J ends lost 4 bases and 5 bases, in that order; junction bases with no gene match: 3. The CDR3 totals 13 residues. The germline gives CDR1 SGDLS, CDR2 YYNGEE. The CDR3 sequence is CASSQGDNNEQFF. The CDR3 nucleotides are TGTGCCAGCAGCCAGGGGGACAACAATGAGCAGTTCTTC.

The V gene is TRBV28, the J gene TRBJ2-5; D is ambiguous. The CDR3 spans 12 residues. Trimming removed 6 bases at V and 5 bases at J, with 10 bases between. Germline V CDR1 and CDR2: MDHEN, SYDVKM. The CDR3 protein is CASSPPEETQYF. In nucleotides, the CDR3 is TGTGCCAGCAGCCCTCCGGAGGAGACCCAGTACTTC.

The chain is built from TRBV7-2 and TRBJ2-2, with TRBD1 as a possible D gene (6 bases). Trimming removed 5 bases from V and 6 bases from J, with 16 bases in between. The CDR3 contains 15 residues. Germline lookup yields CDR1 SGHTA and CDR2 FQGNSA. CDR3 bases: TGTGCCAGCAGCCCCCCACCAGGGGATTCCGGGGAGCTGTTTTTT. Protein product: CASSPPPGDSGELFF.

The J gene is TRBJ1-1, the V gene TRBV5-1; TRBD1 agrees at 10 bases. Germline lookup yields CDR1 SGHRS and CDR2 YFSETQ. V shed 7 bases, J shed 5 bases, and the junction held 5 bases outside the gene matches. The CDR3 is 13 amino acids. CDR3 protein: CASLGQGITEAFF. CDR3 nucleotide sequence: TGCGCCAGCTTGGGACAGGGGATAACTGAAGCTTTCTTT.

The V gene is TRBV14, the J gene TRBJ1-1; D ambiguous. V was trimmed by 2 bases and J by 3 bases, leaving 16 bases between them. The CDR3 runs 16 residues. Germline CDR1 and CDR2: SGHDN and FVKESK. The CDR3 spells CASSQLDGPRYTEAFF. The CDR3 region has the DNA TGTGCCAGCAGCCAATTAGACGGCCCGAGGTACACTGAAGCTTTCTTT. Looking up the rest from reference TRBV14 and TRBJ1-1 gives the full variable domain: EAGVTQFPSHSVIEKGQTVTLRCDPISGHDNLYWYRRVMGKEIKFLLHFVKESKQDESGMPNNRFLAERTGGTYSTLKVQPAELEDSGVYFCASSQLDGPRYTEAFFGQGTRLTVV.

The chain carries TRBV18 and TRBJ1-1; D is uncertain. The CDR3 is made up of 14 amino acids. V lost 3 bases, J lost 0 bases, and 8 bases lay in between. Germline assignment: CDR1 KGHSH and CDR2 LQKENI. CDR3 in amino acids: CASSPVEMNTEAFF. The CDR3 bases are TGTGCCAGCTCACCGGTCGAAATGAACACTGAAGCTTTCTTT.

The chain recombines TRBV28 with TRBJ1-2, with TRBD1 matching 10 bases. CDR1 MDHEN and CDR2 SYDVKM come from the germline V gene. The CDR3 is 17 amino acids. J gave up 3 bases and V 2 bases, and 9 bases lay outside the gene matches. The CDR3 spells CASSLNSGQGTDYGYTF. CDR3 nucleotide sequence: TGTGCCAGCAGTTTAAACTCGGGACAGGGGACCGACTATGGCTACACCTTC.

This chain connects TRBV7-2 to TRBJ1-2; no definite D call. The V and J ends lost 3 bases and 6 bases respectively, with 17 bases between them. The CDR3 sequence is 15 residues long. Germline V lookup: CDR1 SGHTA, CDR2 FQGNSA. CDR3 nucleotides: TGTGCCAGCAGCTTGGGTCGCTGGGTCGAGGATGGCTACACCTTC. Translating gives CASSLGRWVEDGYTF.

This chain connects TRBV27 to TRBJ2-7; 9 bases fit TRBD2. Losses at the gene ends were 6 bases for V and 5 bases for J; bases not matched to a gene: 8. This CDR3 is 14 amino acids long. Germline lookup yields CDR1 MNHEY and CDR2 SMNVEV (reference sequence). The CDR3 here is CASRSSGLADEQYV. In DNA form, the CDR3 reads TGTGCCAGCAGATCTTCGGGACTAGCTGACGAGCAGTACGTC.

The chain uses TRBV11-3 and TRBJ1-1; weak D call: TRBD1 (5 bases). V lost 2 bases, J lost 4 bases, and 11 bases lay in between. This CDR3 region has 14 residues. The germline V gene encodes CDR1 SGHNT and CDR2 YENEEA. In DNA, the CDR3 is TGTGCCAGCAGCTTAAATCAGGGAAGCACTGAAGCTTTCTTT. Its translation: CASSLNQGSTEAFF. Based on the CDR3 plus reference TRBV11-3 and TRBJ1-1, the full variable domain is EAGVVQSPRYKIIEKKQPVAFWCNPISGHNTLYWYLQNLGQGPELLIRYENEEAVDDSQLPKDRFSAERLKGVDSTLKIQPAELGDSAVYLCASSLNQGSTEAFFGQGTRLTVV.

This clone appeared a single time. The chain joins TRBV10-3 to TRBJ2-1, with 7 bases aligning to TRBD1. Trimming at V came to 2 bases and at J to 4 bases, leaving 8 bases not matched to a gene. Germline V lookup: CDR1 ENHRY, CDR2 SYGVKD. The CDR3 has 16 amino acids. This CDR3 is CAISEPTGTVYNEQFF. The CDR3 nucleotides are TGTGCCATCAGTGAGCCTACCGGGACAGTTTACAATGAGCAGTTCTTC.

The chain carries TRBV6-1 and TRBJ2-5; the match to TRBD1 covers 8 bases. CDR3 length: 17 amino acids. The V gene's germline CDR1 is MNHNS and CDR2 SASEGT. The ends lost 3 bases at V and 0 bases at J; junction bases unmatched: 9. The CDR3 nucleotides are TGTGCCAGCAGTGATCCGGGACAGGCGACGTACCAAGAGACCCAGTACTTC. Translated, it gives CASSDPGQATYQETQYF.

The V call is TRBV9, the J call TRBJ2-3; tentative D call: TRBD1 (5 bases). This CDR3 spans 15 amino acids. In germline, CDR1 is SGDLS, CDR2 YYNGEE. V lost 4 bases to trimming and J lost 3 bases, with 15 bases between them. As DNA, the CDR3 is TGTGCCAGCAGCACCAGGGAAAGGGGTACAGATACGCAGTATTTT. Encoded protein: CASSTRERGTDTQYF.

A few counts support this clone. V gene TRBV11-2 combines with J gene TRBJ2-1, with D perhaps being TRBD1 or TRBD2 (6 bases each). V was clipped by 5 bases and J by 4 bases, with 18 bases between them. Germline lookup yields CDR1 SGHAT and CDR2 FQNNGV. The CDR3 is 16 amino acids. The CDR3 coding sequence is TGTGCCAGCAGCGCCGGCATCGGGGGCCTATACAATGAGCAGTTCTTC. The encoded protein is CASSAGIGGLYNEQFF.

V usage is TRBV7-7 and J usage is TRBJ1-3; tentatively, D is TRBD1 (5 bases). Trimming stripped 5 bases from V and 0 bases from J, with 11 bases between. CDR3 size: 15 residues. Germline V CDR1 and CDR2: SSHAT, FNYEAQ (reference sequence). The CDR3 DNA reads as TGTGCCAGCAGCCCGGGACGTAGCTCTGGAAACACCATATATTTT. Amino acids: CASSPGRSSGNTIYF.

Only one count was recorded for this clone. The genes are TRBV9 and TRBJ1-2; D is undetermined. The CDR3 is 14 residues long. Germline assignment: CDR1 SGDLS and CDR2 YYNGEE. V was clipped by 2 bases and J by 0 bases, with 8 bases between them. DNA of the CDR3: TGTGCCAGCAGCGTTGCGCAGGCTAACTATGGCTACACCTTC. As protein: CASSVAQANYGYTF.

The chain employs TRBV5-1 and TRBJ1-5; 9 bases map to TRBD1. The germline V gene has CDR1 SGHRS and CDR2 YFSETQ. V lost 3 bases, J lost 0 bases, and 4 bases stayed unmatched. The CDR3 covers 16 residues. The CDR3 spells CASSYGTGNSNQPQHF. The CDR3 DNA reads as TGCGCCAGCAGCTATGGGACAGGGAATAGCAATCAGCCCCAGCATTTT. Full variable domain (remainder filled in from reference TRBV5-1 and TRBJ1-5): KAGVTQTPRYLIKTRGQQVTLSCSPISGHRSVSWYQQTPGQGLQFLFEYFSETQRNKGNFPGRFSGRQFSNSRSEMNVSTLELGDSALYLCASSYGTGNSNQPQHFGDGTRLSIL.

V is TRBV5-1 and J is TRBJ1-6; 8 positions match TRBD1. Germline trimming cut 4 bases from V and 4 bases from J; bases unmatched to any gene: 4. The CDR3 covers 15 residues. The germline CDR1 and CDR2 sequences are SGHRS and YFSETQ. This chain's CDR3 is CASSSGQGYNSPLHF. Written as DNA, the CDR3 is TGCGCCAGCAGCAGCGGACAGGGTTATAATTCACCCCTCCACTTT.

This chain uses TRBV7-9 with TRBJ2-7; 7 positions match TRBD1. V trimming: 4 bases; J trimming: 7 bases; junction bases outside the gene matches: 7. Germline V gene data show CDR1 as SEHNR and CDR2 as FQNEAQ (reference sequence). This CDR3 is built from 13 residues. The CDR3 sequence is CASSSQQGREQYF. Written as DNA, the CDR3 is TGTGCCAGCAGCTCACAACAGGGGCGGGAGCAGTACTTC.

This chain links TRBV7-8 with TRBJ1-6; 9 bases agree with TRBD1. V lost 3 bases, J lost 6 bases, and 9 bases stayed unmatched. The CDR3 runs 17 residues. CDR1 SGHVS and CDR2 FQNEAQ come from the germline V gene. The CDR3 reads CASSFSQGARGNSPLHF. In DNA form, the CDR3 reads TGTGCCAGCAGCTTCTCACAGGGGGCGCGTGGTAATTCACCCCTCCACTTT.

This clone was detected only a few times. The rearrangement uses TRBV9 and TRBJ1-1; TRBD1 is a possible D gene (6 bases). The CDR3 loop spans 13 amino acids. V was cut by 4 bases and J by 6 bases, with 13 bases left in between. The germline V gene encodes CDR1 SGDLS and CDR2 YYNGEE. The CDR3: CASSTGQGPEAFF. DNA for the CDR3: TGTGCCAGCAGCACAGGTCAGGGGCCTGAAGCTTTCTTT.

Here the CDR3 DNA reads TGTGCCAGCACCTTTGGCGGAGACACAGATACGCAGTATTTT. This encodes CASTFGGDTDTQYF. The J gene is TRBJ2-3, the V gene TRBV9; D gene unclear. Trimming cost V 6 bases and J 2 bases, with 13 bases left between them. The CDR3 consists of 14 residues. The V gene's germline CDR1 is SGDLS and CDR2 YYNGEE.

V and J are TRBV4-1 and TRBJ1-6; maybe TRBD1 (6 bases). The ends were cut back, 2 bases at V and 5 bases at J, with 13 bases in the middle. Germline lookup yields CDR1 MGHRA and CDR2 YSYEKL. The CDR3 is 16 residues long. The CDR3 protein is CASSQPLGQHNSPLHF. The CDR3 coding sequence is TGCGCCAGCAGCCAACCCCTAGGACAGCATAATTCACCCCTCCACTTT.

The chain uses TRBV18 and TRBJ2-5; 8 bases are shared with TRBD2. V lost 6 bases, J lost 4 bases, and 4 bases stayed unmatched. The CDR3 is made up of 13 amino acids. Germline CDR1 is KGHSH and CDR2 is LQKENI. The CDR3 reads CASSRLALETQYF. DNA for the CDR3: TGTGCCAGCTCGCGACTAGCGCTAGAGACCCAGTACTTC.